This entry lists 17 T cell receptor beta chains sequenced from one sample in a study of T-cell reconstitution after alpha-beta-depleted transplantation in children. A TCRbeta library incorporating unique molecular identifiers was prepared. TCRdb independently ran MiXCR on the PCR reads; one entry per CDR3 protein. The profile shows around 960,000 distinct CDR3 sequences, about 29% of them singletons. This specimen was PBMCs, mostly from graft donor cells, taken 360 days after TCRalphabeta/CD19-depleted stem cell transplant. The receptors come from a boy in the first two years of life who had a stem cell transplant for SCID, so the T cells may come from the graft donor.

This rearrangement joins TRBV20-1 to TRBJ1-3, with TRBD1 as a possible D gene (5 bases). The germline V gene encodes CDR1 DFQATT and CDR2 SNEGSKA (reference sequence). This CDR3 spans 17 amino acids. Trimming pared 3 bases from V and 0 bases from J, leaving 18 bases between. CDR3 sequence: CSARVSTAQSSGNTIYF. The CDR3 DNA is TGCAGTGCTAGGGTATCGACAGCTCAAAGCTCTGGAAACACCATATATTTT.

This chain connects TRBV12-3 or TRBV12-4 to TRBJ2-5; TRBD1 agrees at 9 bases. Unmatched junction bases numbered 10, after V lost 6 bases and J lost 5 bases. This CDR3 region has 15 residues. The CDR3 protein is CASSPEDRGDETQYF. CDR3 nucleotide sequence: TGTGCCAGCAGCCCCGAGGACAGGGGAGATGAGACCCAGTACTTC.

This clonotype was observed a handful of times. The rearrangement joins TRBV5-1 to TRBJ1-4; D possibly corresponds to TRBD1 (6 bases). Germline V CDR1 and CDR2: SGHRS, YFSETQ. Trimming left V 4 bases short and J 0 bases short, with 10 bases between. The length of the CDR3 is 15 residues. The CDR3 is CASSPGQTTNEKLFF. CDR3 bases: TGCGCCAGCAGCCCAGGACAGACAACTAATGAAAAACTGTTTTTT.

This clonotype was counted a few times. V and J are TRBV28 and TRBJ1-6; D may be TRBD1 (5 bases). Trimming cost V 2 bases and J 8 bases, with 7 bases left between them. Per germline, CDR1 MDHEN and CDR2 SYDVKM. CDR3 size: 13 residues. DNA of the CDR3: TGTGCCAGCAGTTTAGAGGGGCATTCACCCCTCCACTTT. Translated: CASSLEGHSPLHF.

This chain uses TRBV7-9 with TRBJ2-5, with D perhaps given as TRBD1 or TRBD2 (5 bases each). The V gene lost 0 bases and the J gene lost 1 base, with 9 bases spanning the gap. The CDR3 runs to 15 residues. In germline, CDR1 is SEHNR, CDR2 FQNEAQ (reference sequence). CDR3 loop: CASSLAGTIQETQYF. The CDR3 DNA sequence: TGTGCCAGCAGCTTAGCCGGGACCATCCAAGAGACCCAGTACTTC.

This clonotype was seen more than once but under ten times. CDR3 region: CASSYDGGGNTQYF. Written as DNA, the CDR3 is TGTGCCAGCAGTTACGACGGGGGCGGCAATACGCAGTATTTT. The chain links TRBV6-5 to TRBJ2-3; D is possibly TRBD1 or TRBD2 (6 bases each). Trimming stripped 2 bases from V and 7 bases from J, with 13 bases between. The CDR3 consists of 14 residues. In germline, CDR1 is MNHEY, CDR2 SVGAGI.

There are a few counts of this clonotype. This chain joins TRBV10-3 and TRBJ1-2; D is possibly TRBD1 (6 bases). There are 15 residues in the CDR3. The germline V gene has CDR1 ENHRY and CDR2 SYGVKD. V lost 0 bases to trimming and J lost 4 bases, with 12 bases between them. CDR3 DNA: TGTGCCATCAGTGAGTCAATGGGGGCGGTCTATGGCTACACCTTC. Translation gives CAISESMGAVYGYTF.

This chain links TRBV5-1 with TRBJ2-7, with TRBD1 matching over 8 bases. Germline V gives CDR1 SGHRS, CDR2 YFSETQ. The CDR3 length is 14 residues. The J segment lost 5 bases and the V segment lost 5 bases, leaving 9 bases of the junction unmatched. The CDR3 bases are TGCGCCAGCAGGTCGGGACAGGCCACGGACGAGCAGTACTTC. Its translation is CASRSGQATDEQYF.

This clonotype was picked up a small number of times. V usage is TRBV29-1 and J usage is TRBJ2-5; D is undetermined. Germline V CDR1 and CDR2: SQVTM, ANQGSEA. V was clipped by 0 bases and J by 4 bases, with 12 bases between them. CDR3 length: 14 residues. CDR3 protein: CSVEDLSRIETQYF. The CDR3 region has the DNA TGCAGCGTTGAAGATTTATCTAGGATAGAGACCCAGTACTTC.

In this sample, this clonotype turned up a few times. V is TRBV12-3 or TRBV12-4 and J is TRBJ2-7; D gene ambiguous. Between the trimmed V and J ends, which lost 3 bases and 2 bases, there was a span of 14 bases. The CDR3 has 15 residues. The CDR3 DNA is TGTGCCAGCAGTTTTGATCAAGGGATAACCTACGAGCAGTACTTC. Translating it yields CASSFDQGITYEQYF.

CDR3 nucleotides: TGTGCCAGCAGCGTAGGGAGGGCCTCCCTATCCTACAATGAGCAGTTCTTC. Protein product: CASSVGRASLSYNEQFF. The J gene is TRBJ2-1, the V gene TRBV9, with D perhaps matching TRBD2 (6 bases). Trimming took off 0 bases at V and 1 base at J, with 14 bases between the two ends. The CDR3 spans 17 residues. Germline V lookup: CDR1 SGDLS, CDR2 YYNGEE.

This clonotype has a handful of counts. The chain combines TRBV7-6 with TRBJ2-3, with D uncertain. Germline-derived CDR1 and CDR2 are SGHVS and FNYEAQ. The germline V and J ends were trimmed by 1 base and 0 bases, with 17 bases remaining between them. The CDR3 consists of 18 residues. The CDR3 DNA is TGTGCCAGCAGCTTAGGAGTTCGGAGCGCCTCTAGCACAGATACGCAGTATTTT. This gives the protein CASSLGVRSASSTDTQYF. The full variable domain, its missing parts supplied by reference TRBV7-6 and TRBJ2-3, is GAGVSQSPRYKVTKRGQDVALRCDPISGHVSLYWYRQALGQGPEFLTYFNYEAQQDKSGLPNDRFSAERPEGSISTLTIQRTEQRDSAMYRCASSLGVRSASSTDTQYFGPGTRLTVL.

This clonotype was found a few times. This chain connects TRBV4-1 to TRBJ2-1; D gene uncertain. CDR1 and CDR2 (germline): MGHRA, YSYEKL. CDR3 length: 15 residues. Trimming took 5 bases from V and 0 from J, leaving 11 bases between them. The CDR3 DNA reads TGCGCCAGCAGCTTTGTCCAAATCTCCTACAATGAGCAGTTCTTC. Translated: CASSFVQISYNEQFF.

This clonotype was seen repeatedly, ten times or more. The J gene is TRBJ2-3, the V gene TRBV19, with D hard to call. CDR1 is LNHDA and CDR2 is SQIVND in the germline V gene (reference sequence). The V and J ends lost 1 base and 1 base respectively, with 15 bases between them. This CDR3 spans 17 amino acids. The CDR3 here is CASSIGSGLLGTDTQYF. The CDR3 DNA is TGTGCCAGTAGTATAGGATCCGGCCTGCTTGGCACAGATACGCAGTATTTT.

The rearrangement uses TRBV9 and TRBJ2-1, with D perhaps TRBD1 (6 bases). The CDR3 is 14 residues long. Germline lookup yields CDR1 SGDLS and CDR2 YYNGEE. Trimming stripped 4 bases from V and 4 bases from J, with 12 bases between. The CDR3 sequence: CASSSGDTYNEQFF. DNA of the CDR3: TGTGCCAGCAGCTCAGGGGACACTTACAATGAGCAGTTCTTC.

The rearrangement joins TRBV6-4 to TRBJ2-1; D is perhaps TRBD1 (5 bases). The germline V gene has CDR1 MRHNA and CDR2 SNTAGT. Deletions cut 2 bases from V and 3 bases from J, with 11 bases between. The length of the CDR3 is 15 residues. Here the CDR3 reads CASSDTSTVYNEQFF. DNA of the CDR3: TGTGCCAGCAGTGACACATCGACAGTCTACAATGAGCAGTTCTTC.

The V and J genes are TRBV12-3 or TRBV12-4 and TRBJ2-4; D is possibly TRBD2 (5 bases). Trimming took off 6 bases at V and 6 bases at J, with 9 bases between the two ends. The CDR3 has 12 residues. CDR3 protein: CASSPGINIQYF. The CDR3 coding sequence is TGTGCCAGCAGCCCGGGGATAAACATTCAGTACTTC.